The 30 T cell receptor beta chains reported below all come from one sample, sequenced in a study of control samples from healthy donors and cancer patients. TCRdb keeps only in-frame clones here, not all; method: immunoSEQ multiplex PCR. The sample lists some 130,000 clones, about 85% occurring once. Sequenced input: blood. Source of these receptors: a woman aged 25-40 years in good health.

This chain links TRBV6-1 with TRBJ2-3; D is perhaps TRBD1 (5 bases). Germline V gene sequence: CDR1 MNHNS, CDR2 SASEGT. This CDR3 is 16 amino acids long. V gave up 1 base and J gave up 4 bases, with 15 bases separating them. The CDR3 loop is CASSEGPPRGADTQYF. CDR3 in DNA: TGTGCCAGCAGTGAAGGACCTCCTAGGGGCGCAGATACGCAGTATTTT.

CDR3 loop: CSVTTSGGSYEQYF. DNA of the CDR3: TGCAGCGTCACGACTAGCGGGGGATCCTACGAGCAGTACTTC. J is TRBJ2-7 and V is TRBV29-1; the match to TRBD2 covers 12 bases. Per the germline V gene, CDR1 is SQVTM and CDR2 is ANQGSEA. The length of the CDR3 is 14 residues. V was clipped by 6 bases and J by 1 base; unmatched bases: 4.

CDR3 sequence: CASSLRTSGSEETQYF. As DNA, the CDR3 is TGTGCCAGCAGTTTGAGGACTAGCGGGTCAGAAGAGACCCAGTACTTC. V usage is TRBV28 and J usage is TRBJ2-5; 11 bases line up with TRBD2. Trimming cost V 3 bases and J 3 bases; bases outside gene matches: 6. CDR3 length: 16 amino acids. Germline CDR1 is MDHEN and CDR2 is SYDVKM.

This CDR3 reads CAWNMDRGPGNTIYF. In DNA, the CDR3 is TGTGCCTGGAATATGGACAGGGGGCCTGGAAACACCATATATTTT. The chain employs TRBV30 and TRBJ1-3; 11 positions agree with TRBD1. The germline V gene encodes CDR1 GTSNPN and CDR2 SVGIG (reference sequence). The CDR3 consists of 15 residues. The V gene end was trimmed by 4 bases and the J gene end by 2 bases; junction bases not matched to a gene: 4.

The rearrangement uses TRBV7-9 and TRBJ1-1, with 8 bases lining up with TRBD1. The CDR3 contains 17 residues. Germline CDR1 SEHNR, CDR2 FQNEAQ (reference sequence). The V and J ends lost 5 bases and 5 bases, in that order; junction bases with no gene match: 16. CDR3 amino acids: CASSPRTGKKERTEAFF. CDR3 coding DNA: TGTGCCAGCAGCCCTCGGACAGGGAAGAAAGAAAGGACTGAAGCTTTCTTT.

This chain links TRBV19 with TRBJ1-2; tentative D call: TRBD1 (6 bases). V was trimmed by 7 bases and J by 7 bases, leaving 16 bases between them. Per the germline V gene, CDR1 is LNHDA and CDR2 is SQIVND (reference sequence). CDR3 length: 13 residues. The CDR3 nucleotides are TGTGCCAGTACCGCGGACACGGGGGCTGGCTACACCTTC. Translating it yields CASTADTGAGYTF.

The rearrangement joins TRBV20-1 to TRBJ2-7; D gene ambiguous. V gave up 6 bases and J gave up 2 bases, with 8 bases separating them. This CDR3 contains 11 residues. Per germline, CDR1 DFQATT and CDR2 SNEGSKA (reference sequence). The CDR3 spells CSAYGAYEQYF. The CDR3, as DNA: TGCAGTGCGTATGGGGCCTACGAGCAGTACTTC.

This rearrangement joins TRBV9 to TRBJ2-7, with a possible D match to TRBD2 (6 bases). Germline loops: CDR1 SGDLS, CDR2 YYNGEE. The CDR3 contains 15 residues. Trimming stripped 0 bases from V and 2 bases from J, with 12 bases between. CDR3 protein: CASSVAPGAAYEQYF. The DNA of the CDR3 is TGTGCCAGCAGCGTAGCGCCGGGAGCGGCCTACGAGCAGTACTTC.

This rearrangement joins TRBV5-5 to TRBJ2-7, with D perhaps matching TRBD2 (7 bases). From germline, CDR1 is SGHKS and CDR2 YYEKEE (reference sequence). The V end was cut by 2 bases, the J end by 2 bases, with 17 bases between. The CDR3 runs to 16 residues. The CDR3 sequence: CASSLQAGGRTYEQYF. The CDR3, as DNA: TGTGCCAGCAGCTTACAGGCCGGGGGGCGGACCTACGAGCAGTACTTC. The full variable domain, its missing parts supplied by reference TRBV5-5 and TRBJ2-7, is DAGVTQSPTHLIKTRGQQVTLRCSPISGHKSVSWYQQVLGQGPQFIFQYYEKEERGRGNFPDRFSARQFPNYSSELNVNALLLGDSALYLCASSLQAGGRTYEQYFGPGTRLTVT.

This chain links TRBV30 with TRBJ1-2; D not resolved. The CDR3 runs 13 residues. The V and J ends lost 2 bases and 4 bases respectively, with 11 bases between them. Germline lookup yields CDR1 GTSNPN and CDR2 SVGIG (reference sequence). The CDR3 DNA follows: TGTGCCTGGAGTTCCCCCGAACGCTATGGCTACACCTTC. Translated, it gives CAWSSPERYGYTF. Full variable domain (rest looked up from reference TRBV30 and TRBJ1-2): SQTIHQWPATLVQPVGSPLSLECTVEGTSNPNLYWYRQAAGRGLQLLFYSVGIGQISSEVPQNLSASRPQDRQFILSSKKLLLSDSGFYLCAWSSPERYGYTFGSGTRLTVV.

The gene calls are TRBV9 and TRBJ2-7; D tentatively fits TRBD1 or TRBD2 (6 bases each). Between the trimmed V and J ends, which lost 5 bases and 4 bases, there was a span of 19 bases. CDR1 SGDLS and CDR2 YYNGEE come from the germline V gene. This CDR3 has 15 residues. CDR3 sequence: CASREQGTAGYEQYF. CDR3 sequence (DNA): TGTGCCAGCAGGGAACAGGGAACTGCGGGGTACGAGCAGTACTTC.

The chain carries TRBV7-3 and TRBJ2-5, with a possible D match to TRBD2 (6 bases). The CDR3 sequence is 19 residues long. Trimming stripped 0 bases from V and 5 bases from J, with 25 bases between. In germline, CDR1 is SGHTA, CDR2 FQGTGA. The CDR3 nucleotides are TGTGCCAGCAGCTTAACCCCCTCTCTTGGAGGGGAGTTGTTGGAGACCCAGTACTTC. This encodes CASSLTPSLGGELLETQYF.

The chain recombines TRBV7-9 with TRBJ2-1; TRBD2 matches 8 bases. J was trimmed by 6 bases and V by 2 bases; bases with no gene match: 6. The CDR3 has 15 residues. Per germline, CDR1 SEHNR and CDR2 FQNEAQ (reference sequence). The chain's CDR3 is CASSLMASGFNEQFF. CDR3 bases: TGTGCCAGCAGCTTAATGGCTAGCGGGTTCAATGAGCAGTTCTTC. Combining the CDR3 with reference TRBV7-9 and TRBJ2-1 gives the whole variable domain DTGVSQNPRHKITKRGQNVTFRCDPISEHNRLYWYRQTLGQGPEFLTYFQNEAQLEKSRLLSDRFSAERPKGSFSTLEIQRTEQGDSAMYLCASSLMASGFNEQFFGPGTRLTVL.

The chain uses TRBV3-1 (or the pseudogene TRBV3-2) and TRBJ2-4; D is possibly TRBD1 or TRBD2 (5 bases each). V gave up 1 base and J gave up 1 base, with 8 bases separating them. In germline, CDR1 is LGHDT, CDR2 YNNKEL (reference sequence). The CDR3 is 15 residues long. The CDR3 DNA follows: TGTGCCAGCAGCCAAGGGGGGTCGGCCAAAAACATTCAGTACTTC. Translation: CASSQGGSAKNIQYF.

CDR3 residues: CASSESTKTDTQYF. The CDR3 nucleotides are TGCGCCAGCAGTGAGTCCACAAAGACGGATACGCAGTATTTT. The J gene is TRBJ2-3, the V gene TRBV10-2; no clear D. Trimming stripped 0 bases from V and 6 bases from J, with 10 bases between. The germline V gene encodes CDR1 WSHSY and CDR2 SAAADI. The CDR3 runs 14 residues.

This clone came up once. This chain's CDR3 is CASSPTGSDSPLHF. The CDR3, as DNA: TGTGCCAGCAGTCCGACAGGGTCGGATTCACCCCTCCACTTT. The chain recombines TRBV7-3 with TRBJ1-6; 7 positions agree with TRBD1. The CDR3 covers 14 residues. The V segment lost 6 bases and the J segment 8 bases; nucleotides outside the gene matches: 7. The germline gives CDR1 SGHTA, CDR2 FQGTGA.

This chain links TRBV11-2 with TRBJ2-3; no reliable D call. This CDR3 is built from 11 residues. CDR1 and CDR2 from the germline V gene are SGHAT and FQNNGV. The V and J ends lost 5 bases and 8 bases respectively, with 8 bases between them. The CDR3 is CASSAVGTQYF. CDR3 bases: TGTGCCAGCAGCGCCGTGGGTACGCAGTATTTT.

CDR3 sequence: CASSPIRGGEANYGYTF. DNA of the CDR3: TGTGCCAGCTCACCGATTCGGGGAGGGGAAGCTAACTATGGCTACACCTTC. The rearrangement joins TRBV18 to TRBJ1-2, with D possibly being TRBD1 (5 bases). Deletions cut 3 bases from V and 0 bases from J, with 17 bases between. The CDR3 contains 17 residues. The germline CDR1 and CDR2 sequences are KGHSH and LQKENI.

This rearrangement joins TRBV5-1 to TRBJ2-1; D is uncertain. CDR1 and CDR2 from the germline V gene are SGHRS and YFSETQ. V dropped 3 bases and J dropped 0 bases, with 13 bases sitting between them. The length of the CDR3 is 16 residues. This CDR3 reads CASSSLDVLSYNEQFF. The CDR3 DNA follows: TGCGCCAGCAGCTCGTTGGACGTTCTCTCCTACAATGAGCAGTTCTTC.

This chain connects TRBV5-1 to TRBJ2-7, with D perhaps assigned TRBD1 or TRBD2 (5 bases each). Germline loops: CDR1 SGHRS, CDR2 YFSETQ. The germline V and J ends were trimmed by 4 bases and 0 bases, with 20 bases remaining between them. This CDR3 comprises 17 residues. The CDR3 region is CASSLLESGPSSYEQYF. CDR3 DNA sequence: TGCGCCAGCAGCCTACTAGAATCGGGGCCTTCCTCCTACGAGCAGTACTTC.

The rearrangement joins TRBV2 to TRBJ1-4; 9 positions agree with TRBD1. The ends lost 4 bases at V and 8 bases at J; junction bases unmatched: 5. The germline gives CDR1 SNHLY, CDR2 FYNNEI. The CDR3 consists of 14 residues. The DNA of the CDR3 is TGTGCCAGCAGTGTAGACAGGGGGGAAGAAAAACTGTTTTTT. The encoded protein is CASSVDRGEEKLFF. Using reference TRBV2 and TRBJ1-4 for the parts outside the CDR3, the full variable domain is EPEVTQTPSHQVTQMGQEVILRCVPISNHLYFYWYRQILGQKVEFLVSFYNNEISEKSEIFDDQFSVERPDGSNFTLKIRSTKLEDSAMYFCASSVDRGEEKLFFGSGTQLSVL.

The CDR3 region is CAISSGTGPNSPLHF. The CDR3 nucleotides read TGTGCCATCAGTTCCGGGACAGGGCCTAATTCACCCCTCCACTTT. The rearrangement links TRBV10-3 to TRBJ1-6, with 9 bases matching TRBD1. The CDR3 is 15 amino acids. The germline CDR1 and CDR2 sequences are ENHRY and SYGVKD. V was pared by 5 bases and J by 6 bases, with 5 bases of the junction left unmatched.

The chain links TRBV23-1 to TRBJ2-4, with D possibly being TRBD2 (5 bases). TRBV23-1 is classed as an ORF, of uncertain function. The V and J ends lost 7 bases and 9 bases respectively, with 19 bases between them. The CDR3 sequence is 14 residues long. This CDR3 is CASTNQRSSSIQYF. DNA for the CDR3: TGCGCCAGCACTAACCAGCGGTCAAGTAGCATTCAGTACTTC.

The chain joins TRBV6-5 to TRBJ2-7, with no clear D. The CDR3 totals 10 residues. The V gene's germline CDR1 is MNHEY and CDR2 SVGAGI. V was pared by 8 bases and J by 4 bases, with 6 bases between. The CDR3 protein is CASGDYEQYF. CDR3 nucleotide sequence: TGTGCCAGCGGGGATTACGAGCAGTACTTC.

This sequence joins TRBV2 and TRBJ2-1; no clear D. Germline V gives CDR1 SNHLY, CDR2 FYNNEI. The CDR3 extends over 15 amino acids. The V end was cut by 4 bases, the J end by 6 bases, with 16 bases between. The CDR3 DNA reads as TGTGCCAGCAGTGTCTGGGGTGAAGCAGTCAATGAGCAGTTCTTC. Translated: CASSVWGEAVNEQFF.

This CDR3 reads CATSRENTGELFF. In DNA form, the CDR3 reads TGTGCCACCAGCAGAGAGAACACCGGGGAGCTGTTTTTT. This chain links TRBV15 with TRBJ2-2, with no clear D. The germline V and J ends were trimmed by 0 bases and 1 base, with 0 bases remaining between them. The CDR3 spans 13 residues. CDR1 is LNHNV and CDR2 is YYDKDF in the germline V gene (reference sequence).

The chain employs TRBV12-3 or TRBV12-4 and TRBJ1-2, with D perhaps TRBD1 (6 bases). The CDR3 is 12 residues long. Trimming removed 4 bases at V and 4 bases at J, with 7 bases between. CDR3 protein: CASSSQGYGYTF. The CDR3 region has the DNA TGTGCCAGCAGTTCACAGGGCTATGGCTACACCTTC.

This chain connects TRBV15 to TRBJ1-5, with a weak D call TRBD1 (6 bases). The CDR3 is 14 amino acids. The ends were cut back, 1 base at V and 6 bases at J, with 10 bases in the middle. The germline V gene encodes CDR1 LNHNV and CDR2 YYDKDF (reference sequence). The CDR3 region has the DNA TGTGCCACCAGCAGAGCGACAGGCGGTCAGCCCCAGCATTTT. It translates to CATSRATGGQPQHF.

This clone appeared a single time. This chain joins TRBV7-3 and TRBJ2-2; D remains ambiguous. Trimming took off 3 bases at V and 7 bases at J, with 9 bases between the two ends. Germline loops: CDR1 SGHTA, CDR2 FQGTGA. The CDR3 is 13 residues long. This CDR3 reads CASSFSGFGELFF. For the CDR3, the DNA is TGTGCCAGCAGCTTCAGTGGGTTCGGGGAGCTGTTTTTT.

This clone was found once. The chain employs TRBV6-5 and TRBJ2-7; D remains unclear. Germline CDR1 is MNHEY and CDR2 is SVGAGI. The CDR3 spans 14 residues. V was clipped by 2 bases and J by 3 bases, with 11 bases between them. DNA for the CDR3: TGTGCCAGCAGTTACGGCAGGACCTTCTACGAGCAGTACTTC. Amino acids: CASSYGRTFYEQYF.